Sequencing of this TCR delta chain was carried out in a study of γδ T cells in repeated Plasmodium falciparum infection. Study-wide background: The natural-infection arm compared Malian children under seasonal malaria with matched Australian children. Each infection was followed by sampling at 21 days, plus baseline and some pre-infection draws. Regarding the study as a whole: Malian children's Vdelta2-negative repertoires appeared more expanded and less diverse than Australians'.

Flow sorting of PBMC yielded separate Vgamma9/Vdelta2+ and Vdelta2-negative gammadelta T cell populations for bulk repertoire analysis. This clone was observed a few times. Antigen unknown. Since a far larger clone is one base different, this is likely a read error. The identical CDR3 is also encoded by other nucleotide sequences in the sample. CDR1 is TSWWSYY and CDR2 is QGS in the germline V gene. This CDR3 has 22 residues. TCRdb reapplied CATT to the multiplex PCR reads. The sample includes 80,000 to 95,000 delta-chain clones, over 1.3% of them seen just once. This clonotype was obtained from a pool of human donors (malaria-infected and uninfected, not separated). The V gene is TRDV1; the J gene was not called; the table assigns TRDD2, which was not confirmed against the DNA. Sequences were obtained from gamma-delta T cells from blood. CDR3 coding DNA: TGTGCTCTTGGGGTCCCTGGTGGGGCCTTCCTGCGGAACATCTGGGGTCCTTTAGGGCTCATCTTT. Translation gives CALGVPGGAFLRNIWGPLGLIF.